What follows are 26 T cell receptor beta chains derived from one specimen sequenced in a study of blood T cells in healthy people across ages. Using a J-beta primer mix together with a sample-barcoded 5' primer, a second PCR was run for about 7 to 12 cycles. Each CDR3 protein is one row after TCRdb ran MiXCR on the 5' RACE reads. The sample has about 970,000 distinct CDR3 sequences; roughly 47% are singletons. The sequenced sample was blood. All receptors come from an older woman in good health.

This chain uses TRBV7-9 with TRBJ2-7, with D perhaps assigned TRBD1 or TRBD2 (5 bases each). Trimming shortened V by 10 bases and J by 2 bases, and 15 bases separated the two germline ends. This CDR3 region has 13 residues. Per the germline V gene, CDR1 is SEHNR and CDR2 is FQNEAQ (reference sequence). The CDR3 DNA sequence: TGTGCCACCGACCGGGACGTCGCCTACGAGCAGTACTTC. This translates into CATDRDVAYEQYF.

The chain recombines TRBV6-5 with TRBJ1-2, with D possibly TRBD1 on 6 matching bases. This CDR3 has 16 amino acids. V lost 6 bases, J lost 4 bases, and 21 bases lay in between. The germline V gene has CDR1 MNHEY and CDR2 SVGAGI. CDR3 region: CASSQTVFGTTYGYTF. The CDR3 DNA reads TGTGCCAGCAGCCAAACAGTCTTCGGGACAACCTATGGCTACACCTTC.

The table lists this clonotype with many counts. The chain is built from TRBV28 and TRBJ2-1; D is possibly TRBD2 (5 bases). The CDR3 covers 11 residues. Germline lookup yields CDR1 MDHEN and CDR2 SYDVKM. Trimming took 5 bases from V and 10 from J, leaving 9 bases between them. CDR3 bases: TGTGCCAGCAGTCTCCCGGGAGAGCAGTTCTTC. Amino acid sequence: CASSLPGEQFF. Together with reference TRBV28 and TRBJ2-1, the CDR3 gives the full variable domain: DVKVTQSSRYLVKRTGEKVFLECVQDMDHENMFWYRQDPGLGLRLIYFSYDVKMKEKGDIPEGYSVSREKKERFSLILESASTNQTSMYLCASSLPGEQFFGPGTRLTVL.

Points on this clonotype: No conserved phenylalanine or tryptophan is present at the end of the CDR3, so a read error is the likely explanation. This chain connects TRBV12-3 or TRBV12-4 to TRBJ2-5; TRBD1 matches 10 bases. This CDR3 is 15 amino acids long. Trimming removed 5 bases from V and 11 bases from J; junction bases left unmatched: 14. CDR3 residues: CASSQRGDRGYGQYL. The CDR3 region has the DNA TGTGCCAGCAGTCAAAGGGGGGACAGGGGCTACGGGCAGTACTTG.

CDR3 residues: CASSVRFSGAPYEQYF. The CDR3 region has the DNA TGTGCCAGCAGTGTCCGCTTTTCGGGAGCACCCTACGAGCAGTACTTC. V and J are TRBV28 and TRBJ2-7; D is perhaps TRBD2 (6 bases). The CDR3 length is 16 residues. V was pared by 5 bases and J by 2 bases, with 19 bases between. Germline-derived CDR1 and CDR2 are MDHEN and SYDVKM.

The chain has TRBV7-9 and TRBJ2-7; 8 bases are a match to TRBD2. TRBJ2-5 explains the end of the DNA better; the J call may be wrong. Germline CDR1 and CDR2: SEHNR and FQNEAQ (reference sequence). The length of the CDR3 is 15 residues. CDR3 nucleotides: TGTGCCAGCAGCTTAGAGAGCGGGAGTCGAGAGACCCAGTACTTC. Translating gives CASSLESGSRETQYF.

This clonotype was observed a few times. The rearrangement uses TRBV28 and TRBJ2-5; TRBD2 aligns across 7 bases. Germline V lookup: CDR1 MDHEN, CDR2 SYDVKM. J was trimmed by 6 bases and V by 4 bases; bases with no gene match: 8. The CDR3 covers 14 residues. The CDR3 loop is CASSSQRGGKTQYF. In nucleotides, the CDR3 is TGTGCCAGCAGTTCGCAGCGGGGTGGGAAGACCCAGTACTTC. Full variable domain (missing parts from reference TRBV28 and TRBJ2-5): DVKVTQSSRYLVKRTGEKVFLECVQDMDHENMFWYRQDPGLGLRLIYFSYDVKMKEKGDIPEGYSVSREKKERFSLILESASTNQTSMYLCASSSQRGGKTQYFGPGTRLLVL.

The chain joins TRBV7-2 to TRBJ2-7; perhaps TRBD1 as D (6 bases). The CDR3 spans 15 residues. Trimming cost V 0 bases and J 3 bases, with 12 bases left between them. Germline assignment: CDR1 SGHTA and CDR2 FQGNSA. In nucleotides, the CDR3 is TGTGCCAGCAGCTTAGCCCGGGACACCCGCTACGAGCAGTACTTC. Translation gives CASSLARDTRYEQYF.

The rearrangement links TRBV28 to TRBJ2-5, with D tentatively TRBD2 (6 bases). V lost 4 bases and J 11 bases, leaving 17 bases between the germline ends. Germline V lookup: CDR1 MDHEN, CDR2 SYDVKM. This CDR3 comprises 13 residues. The CDR3 reads CASSSSVLLGQYF. CDR3 coding DNA: TGTGCCAGCAGTTCTAGCGTTTTACTCGGGCAGTACTTC.

In this sample, this clonotype turned up a few times. The CDR3 region has the DNA TGCAGCGTTGGAAACCGGTCAAGGGGGCGCAACTATGGCTACACCTTC. The encoded protein is CSVGNRSRGRNYGYTF. V usage is TRBV29-1 and J usage is TRBJ1-2; 7 bases fit TRBD1. Germline V gene data show CDR1 as SQVTM and CDR2 as ANQGSEA. The CDR3 is made up of 16 amino acids. V gave up 4 bases and J gave up 2 bases; unmatched junction bases: 13.

This clonotype was counted a few times. The V gene is TRBV7-9, the J gene TRBJ2-4; 9 bases are a match to TRBD1. Judging by the DNA end, TRBJ2-7 fits better; the J call may be wrong. The CDR3 is made up of 15 amino acids. CDR1 and CDR2 from the germline V gene are SEHNR and FQNEAQ (reference sequence). As DNA, the CDR3 is TGTGCCAGCAGCGCACTAGGACAGGGGACACGCGAGCAGTACTTC. This sequence encodes CASSALGQGTREQYF.

The sample holds one count of this clonotype. This chain uses TRBV20-1 with TRBJ2-1, with 9 nucleotides matching TRBD2. Germline assignment: CDR1 DFQATT and CDR2 SNEGSKA (reference sequence). V shed 1 base, J shed 2 bases, and the junction held 6 bases outside the gene matches. CDR3 length equals 16 residues. CDR3 sequence (DNA): TGCAGTGCTAGAGTGTTAGCGGGAGATCCCTACAATGAGCAGTTCTTC. Translating gives CSARVLAGDPYNEQFF.

The chain couples TRBV6-2 or TRBV6-3 to TRBJ2-3; a weak D match, TRBD2 (6 bases). The length of the CDR3 is 16 residues. Looked up from germline, CDR1 is MNHEY and CDR2 is SVGEGT. With 6 bases removed from V and 1 base from J, the gap between germline ends came to 17 bases. In DNA form, the CDR3 reads TGTGCCAGCAGCTCTAACGGAGGGCTCGGCACAGATACGCAGTATTTT. Translation: CASSSNGGLGTDTQYF.

This clonotype was observed a few times. The chain joins TRBV6-1 to TRBJ2-1; TRBD2 might be the D (6 bases). Trimming left V 5 bases short and J 8 bases short, with 19 bases between. From germline, CDR1 is MNHNS and CDR2 SASEGT. This CDR3 is built from 15 residues. CDR3 DNA sequence: TGTGCCAGCAGTTATCCGGGACTGGGTCTCGATGAGCAGTTCTTC. Amino acids: CASSYPGLGLDEQFF.

The chain uses TRBV5-1 and TRBJ2-4, with D perhaps being TRBD1 or TRBD2 (5 bases each). The end of the DNA fits TRBJ2-7 better, so the J call may be wrong. The germline V gene encodes CDR1 SGHRS and CDR2 YFSETQ. This CDR3 has 13 residues. DNA of the CDR3: TGCGCCAGCGCACCGGGGACGTTCTACGAGCAGTACTTC. Its protein product is CASAPGTFYEQYF.

In its sample, this clonotype was seen a few times. The chain is built from TRBV28 and TRBJ2-7, with D tentatively TRBD2 (5 bases). The V end lost 4 bases, the J end lost 9 bases, and 13 bases lay between the germline ends. Germline-derived CDR1 and CDR2 are MDHEN and SYDVKM. The CDR3 loop spans 12 amino acids. CDR3 sequence: CASSSPSRGQYF. In nucleotides, the CDR3 is TGTGCCAGCAGTTCGCCCTCTCGGGGGCAGTACTTC.

The rearrangement uses TRBV4-1 and TRBJ1-4; a weak D match, TRBD1 (5 bases). The germline gives CDR1 MGHRA, CDR2 YSYEKL. Trimming pared 6 bases from V and 10 bases from J, leaving 15 bases between. This CDR3 comprises 13 residues. The CDR3 DNA reads as TGCGCCAGCAGAGACACCCGTCAGGGAAAACTGTTTTTT. It codes for CASRDTRQGKLFF.

The chain uses TRBV15 and TRBJ2-1; perhaps D is TRBD1 or TRBD2 (5 bases each). Trimming shortened V by 2 bases and J by 8 bases, and 7 bases separated the two germline ends. This CDR3 comprises 12 residues. Per the germline V gene, CDR1 is LNHNV and CDR2 is YYDKDF (reference sequence). CDR3 DNA sequence: TGTGCCACCAGCAGATCGGGGCATGAGCAGTTCTTC. Its translation is CATSRSGHEQFF.

V and J are TRBV2 and TRBJ2-5, with D tentatively TRBD2 (5 bases). The CDR3 runs to 18 residues. The germline CDR1 and CDR2 sequences are SNHLY and FYNNEI. V shed 8 bases and J shed 0 bases, with 25 bases lying between them. The CDR3 here is CASFTPRVDIQHQETQYF. CDR3 bases: TGTGCCAGCTTTACCCCGAGGGTGGATATTCAACACCAAGAGACCCAGTACTTC.

V gene TRBV9 combines with J gene TRBJ2-3, with TRBD2 identical over 9 bases. The junction had 5 bases not matched to a gene; V was cut back by 4 bases and J by 2 bases. The CDR3 runs 15 residues. Germline CDR1 and CDR2: SGDLS and YYNGEE. The CDR3 loop is CASSLRGLATDTQYF. The CDR3 DNA is TGTGCCAGCAGCCTTCGGGGACTAGCCACAGATACGCAGTATTTT.

V usage is TRBV4-1 and J usage is TRBJ2-3; either TRBD1 or TRBD2 may supply D (5 bases each). Germline CDR1 and CDR2: MGHRA and YSYEKL. Trimming pared 0 bases from V and 6 bases from J, leaving 10 bases between. The CDR3 runs to 14 residues. This CDR3 reads CASSQEMGVDTQYF. CDR3 DNA sequence: TGCGCCAGCAGCCAAGAGATGGGGGTTGATACGCAGTATTTT.

This clonotype was picked up one time. The J gene is TRBJ1-2, the V gene TRBV2, with D hard to call. The V gene lost 3 bases and the J gene lost 4 bases, with 9 bases spanning the gap. The germline CDR1 and CDR2 sequences are SNHLY and FYNNEI. The CDR3 length is 13 residues. The CDR3 DNA follows: TGTGCCAGCAGTGATGGGATAGGCTATGGCTACACCTTC. Translating gives CASSDGIGYGYTF.

This clonotype came up a few times. V usage is TRBV20-1 and J usage is TRBJ2-6; D unclear. The CDR3 is made up of 14 amino acids. Looked up from germline, CDR1 is DFQATT and CDR2 is SNEGSKA (reference sequence). V shed 0 bases and J shed 0 bases, with 3 bases lying between them. The CDR3 spells CSARDNSGANVLTF. CDR3 nucleotides: TGCAGTGCTAGAGACAACTCTGGGGCCAACGTCCTGACTTTC.

The chain is built from TRBV9 and TRBJ1-1; TRBD1 is a possible D gene (6 bases). The CDR3 length is 15 residues. The germline CDR1 and CDR2 sequences are SGDLS and YYNGEE. Deletions cut 3 bases from V and 3 bases from J, with 15 bases between. The CDR3 sequence: CASSAQGSWDTEAFF. The DNA for the CDR3 is TGTGCCAGCAGCGCCCAGGGGTCGTGGGACACTGAAGCTTTCTTT.

The gene calls are TRBV27 and TRBJ2-3; 15 bases match TRBD2. The CDR3 totals 18 residues. The V and J ends lost 8 bases and 1 base, in that order; junction bases with no gene match: 10. The germline gives CDR1 MNHEY, CDR2 SMNVEV (reference sequence). Here the CDR3 reads CASSWTSGRARRTDTQYF. CDR3 nucleotides: TGTGCCAGCTCTTGGACTAGCGGGAGGGCCCGTCGCACAGATACGCAGTATTTT.

The rearrangement links TRBV29-1 to TRBJ2-1; D is uncertain. Trimming cost V 0 bases and J 0 bases, with 12 bases left between them. CDR3 length: 16 residues. Germline CDR1 reads SQVTM; CDR2 reads ANQGSEA. CDR3 sequence (DNA): TGCAGCGTTGAAGATGAGGAGCGAACCTCCTACAATGAGCAGTTCTTC. Encoded protein: CSVEDEERTSYNEQFF.